The source of this T cell receptor (beta chain) is a study of CD8 T cells in ankylosing spondylitis. One entry per CDR3 protein, called by TCRdb with MiXCR from the 5' RACE reads. The sample lists some 300,000 distinct CDR3 sequences, about a fifth occurring once. As for this clonotype: As yet, its antigen is unknown.

Overall study results and limits: A TCR beta motif of under 10 highly homologous variants appeared characteristic of ankylosing spondylitis blood. Reportedly, disease-linked clones are significantly enriched in ankylosing spondylitis patients' matched synovial fluid.

Germline values: CDR1 SGHDT, CDR2 YYEEEE. Losses at the gene ends were 7 bases for V and 3 bases for J; bases not matched to a gene: 12. The CDR3 spans 15 residues. The sample comprised blood, either unsorted or a sorted T cell fraction (not recorded which). The origin of this receptor is a female donor with ankylosing spondylitis or in good health (not recorded which). The chain combines TRBV5-6 with TRBJ1-2; 7 nucleotides agree with TRBD1. The CDR3 sequence is CASRTGPSWDYGYTF. CDR3 coding DNA: TGTGCCAGCCGGACAGGACCTTCTTGGGACTATGGCTACACCTTC.